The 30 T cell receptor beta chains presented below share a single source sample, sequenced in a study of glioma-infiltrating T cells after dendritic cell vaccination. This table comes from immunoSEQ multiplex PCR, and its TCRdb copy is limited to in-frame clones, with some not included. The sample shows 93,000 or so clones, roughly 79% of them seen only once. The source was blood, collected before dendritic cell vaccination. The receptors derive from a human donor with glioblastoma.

The CDR3 DNA reads as TGTGCCAGCACCTTGGACAGGGTCGACGAAAAACTGTTTTTT. Its translation: CASTLDRVDEKLFF. The rearrangement uses TRBV28 and TRBJ1-4; 8 bases map to TRBD1. The CDR3 runs 14 residues. CDR1 is MDHEN and CDR2 is SYDVKM in the germline V gene. With 7 bases clipped from V and 8 bases from J, the junction kept 9 bases outside the gene matches.

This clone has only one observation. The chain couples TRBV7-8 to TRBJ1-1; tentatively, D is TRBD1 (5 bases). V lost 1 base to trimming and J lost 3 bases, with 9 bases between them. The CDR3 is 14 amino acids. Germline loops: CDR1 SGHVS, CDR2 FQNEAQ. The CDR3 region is CASSLVQEDTEAFF. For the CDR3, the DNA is TGTGCCAGCAGCTTAGTACAGGAAGACACTGAAGCTTTCTTT. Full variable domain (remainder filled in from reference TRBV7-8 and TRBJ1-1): GAGVSQSPRYKVAKRGQDVALRCDPISGHVSLFWYQQALGQGPEFLTYFQNEAQLDKSGLPSDRFFAERPEGSVSTLKIQRTQQEDSAVYLCASSLVQEDTEAFFGQGTRLTVV.

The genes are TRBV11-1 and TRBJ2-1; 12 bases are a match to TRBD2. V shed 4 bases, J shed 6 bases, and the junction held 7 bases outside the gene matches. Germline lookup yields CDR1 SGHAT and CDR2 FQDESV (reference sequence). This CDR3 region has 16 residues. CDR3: CASSSQTSGGSNEQFF. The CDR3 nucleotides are TGTGCCAGCAGCTCTCAGACTAGCGGGGGTTCCAATGAGCAGTTCTTC.

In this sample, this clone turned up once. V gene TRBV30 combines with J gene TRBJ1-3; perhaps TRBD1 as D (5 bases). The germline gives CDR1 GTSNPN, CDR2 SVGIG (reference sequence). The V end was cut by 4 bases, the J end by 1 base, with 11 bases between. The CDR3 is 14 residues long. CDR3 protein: CAWTRGESGNTIYF. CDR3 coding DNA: TGTGCCTGGACCCGGGGGGAGTCTGGAAACACCATATATTTT.

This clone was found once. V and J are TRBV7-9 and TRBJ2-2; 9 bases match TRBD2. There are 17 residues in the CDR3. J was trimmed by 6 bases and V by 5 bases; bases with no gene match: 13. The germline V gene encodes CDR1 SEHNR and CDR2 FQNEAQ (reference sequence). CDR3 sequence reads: CASSPFSGTSIPGELFF. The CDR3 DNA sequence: TGTGCCAGCAGCCCGTTTTCCGGGACTAGCATACCCGGGGAGCTGTTTTTT.

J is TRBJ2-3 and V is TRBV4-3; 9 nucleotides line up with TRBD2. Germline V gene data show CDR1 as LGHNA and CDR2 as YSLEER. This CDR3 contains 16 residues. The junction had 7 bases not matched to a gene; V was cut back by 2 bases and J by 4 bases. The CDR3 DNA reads TGCGCCAGCAGCCAAAATTTCCTAGCGGGGTCAGATACGCAGTATTTT. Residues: CASSQNFLAGSDTQYF.

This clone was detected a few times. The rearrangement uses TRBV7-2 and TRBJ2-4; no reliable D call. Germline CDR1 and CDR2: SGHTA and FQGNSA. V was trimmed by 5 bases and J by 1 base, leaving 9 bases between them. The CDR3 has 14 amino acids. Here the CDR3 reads CASSAEIAKNIQYF. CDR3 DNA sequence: TGTGCCAGCAGCGCAGAAATTGCCAAAAACATTCAGTACTTC.

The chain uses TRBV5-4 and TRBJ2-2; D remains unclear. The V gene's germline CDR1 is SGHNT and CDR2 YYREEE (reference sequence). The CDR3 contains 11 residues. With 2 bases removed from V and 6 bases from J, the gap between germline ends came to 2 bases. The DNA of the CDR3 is TGTGCCAGCAGCTTCTCCGGGGAGCTGTTTTTT. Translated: CASSFSGELFF.

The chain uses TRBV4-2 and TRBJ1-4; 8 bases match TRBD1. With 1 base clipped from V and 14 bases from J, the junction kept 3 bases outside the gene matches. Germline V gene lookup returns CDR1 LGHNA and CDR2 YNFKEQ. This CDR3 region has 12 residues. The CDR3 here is CASSQGNRGLFF. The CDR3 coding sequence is TGTGCCAGCAGCCAAGGAAACAGGGGGCTGTTTTTT.

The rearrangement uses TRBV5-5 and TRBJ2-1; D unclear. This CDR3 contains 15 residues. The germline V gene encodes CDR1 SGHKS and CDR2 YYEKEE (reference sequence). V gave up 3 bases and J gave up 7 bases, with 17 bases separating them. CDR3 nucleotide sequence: TGTGCCAGCAGCTCTAGTGGGTCAAGGTGGAATGAGCAGTTCTTC. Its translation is CASSSSGSRWNEQFF.

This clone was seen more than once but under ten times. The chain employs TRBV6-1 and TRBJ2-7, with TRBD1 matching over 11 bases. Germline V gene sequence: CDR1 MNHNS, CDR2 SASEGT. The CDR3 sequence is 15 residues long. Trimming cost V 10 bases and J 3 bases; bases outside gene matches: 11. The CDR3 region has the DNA TGTGCCATCAGAAATTCCGGGACAGGGGGCTACGAGCAGTACTTC. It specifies CAIRNSGTGGYEQYF.

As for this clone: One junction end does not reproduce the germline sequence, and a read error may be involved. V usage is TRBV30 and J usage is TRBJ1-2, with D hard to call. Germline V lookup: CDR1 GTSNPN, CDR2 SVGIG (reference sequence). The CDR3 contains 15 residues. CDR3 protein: CAWGHPRARPLGCTF. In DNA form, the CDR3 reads TGTGCCTGGGGGCACCCGAGGGCGCGTCCCCTTGGCTGCACCTTC. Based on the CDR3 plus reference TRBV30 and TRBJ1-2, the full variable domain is SQTIHQWPATLVQPVGSPLSLECTVEGTSNPNLYWYRQAAGRGLQLLFYSVGIGQISSEVPQNLSASRPQDRQFILSSKKLLLSDSGFYLCAWGHPRARPLGCTFGSGTRLTVV.

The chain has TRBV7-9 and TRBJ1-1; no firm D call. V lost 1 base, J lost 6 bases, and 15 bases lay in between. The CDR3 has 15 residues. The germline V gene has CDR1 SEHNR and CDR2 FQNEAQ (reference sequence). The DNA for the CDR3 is TGTGCCAGCAGCTTAGTGAGCGGGTTGGTGGCTGAAGCTTTCTTT. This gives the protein CASSLVSGLVAEAFF.

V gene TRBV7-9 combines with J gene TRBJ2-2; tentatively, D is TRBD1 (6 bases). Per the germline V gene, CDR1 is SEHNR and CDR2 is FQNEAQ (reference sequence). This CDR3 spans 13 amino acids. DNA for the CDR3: TGTGTCTGGACAGAGTCGAACACCGGGGAGCTGTTTTTT. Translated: CVWTESNTGELFF.

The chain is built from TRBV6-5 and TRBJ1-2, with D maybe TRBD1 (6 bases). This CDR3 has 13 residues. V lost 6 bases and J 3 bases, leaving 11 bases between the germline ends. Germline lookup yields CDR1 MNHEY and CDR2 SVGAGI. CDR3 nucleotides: TGTGCCAGCAGCCGACAGGTTTACTATGGCTACACCTTC. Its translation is CASSRQVYYGYTF.

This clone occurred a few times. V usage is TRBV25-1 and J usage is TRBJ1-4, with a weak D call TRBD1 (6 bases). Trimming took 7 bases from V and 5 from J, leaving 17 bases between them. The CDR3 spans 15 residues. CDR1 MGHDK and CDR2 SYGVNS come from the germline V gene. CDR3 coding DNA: TGTGCCAGCACCCAAGGGGGGGCAGGGAATGAAAAACTGTTTTTT. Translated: CASTQGGAGNEKLFF. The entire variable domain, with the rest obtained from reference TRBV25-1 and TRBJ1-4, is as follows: EADIYQTPRYLVIGTGKKITLECSQTMGHDKMYWYQQDPGMELHLIHYSYGVNSTEKGDLSSESTVSRIRTEHFPLTLESARPSHTSQYLCASTQGGAGNEKLFFGSGTQLSVL.

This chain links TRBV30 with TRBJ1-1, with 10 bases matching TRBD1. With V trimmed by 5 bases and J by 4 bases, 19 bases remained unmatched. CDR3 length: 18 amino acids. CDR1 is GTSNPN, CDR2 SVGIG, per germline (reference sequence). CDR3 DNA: TGTGCCTGGGATGCCGGGACAGGGGATCCTCGTTGGGGCACTGAAGCTTTCTTT. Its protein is CAWDAGTGDPRWGTEAFF.

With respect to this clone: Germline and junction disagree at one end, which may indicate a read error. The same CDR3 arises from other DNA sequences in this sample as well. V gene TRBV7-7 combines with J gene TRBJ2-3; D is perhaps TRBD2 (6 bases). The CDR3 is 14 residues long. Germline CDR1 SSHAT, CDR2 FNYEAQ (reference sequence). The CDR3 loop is CASSPSGGTDTQYF. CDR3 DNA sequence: TGTGCTAGCAGCCCCTCGGGGGGCACAGATACGCAGTATTTT.

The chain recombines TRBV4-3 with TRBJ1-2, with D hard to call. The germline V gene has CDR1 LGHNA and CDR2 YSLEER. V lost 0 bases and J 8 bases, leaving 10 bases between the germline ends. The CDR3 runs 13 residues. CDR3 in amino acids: CASSQDRGAGYTF. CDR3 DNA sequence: TGCGCCAGCAGCCAAGATCGGGGAGCGGGCTACACCTTC.

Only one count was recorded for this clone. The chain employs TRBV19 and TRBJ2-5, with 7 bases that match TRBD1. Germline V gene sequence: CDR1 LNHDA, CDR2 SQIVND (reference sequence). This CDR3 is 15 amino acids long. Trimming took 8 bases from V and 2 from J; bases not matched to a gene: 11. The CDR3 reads CASRGRDSNQETQYF. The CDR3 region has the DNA TGTGCCAGTCGAGGACGGGACAGTAATCAAGAGACCCAGTACTTC.

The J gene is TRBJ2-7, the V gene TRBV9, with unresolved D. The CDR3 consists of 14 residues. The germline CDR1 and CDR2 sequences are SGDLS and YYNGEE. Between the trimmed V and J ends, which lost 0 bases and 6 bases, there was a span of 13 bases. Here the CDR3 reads CASSVEIGLGEQYF. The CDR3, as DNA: TGTGCCAGCAGCGTAGAGATTGGGCTGGGCGAGCAGTACTTC.

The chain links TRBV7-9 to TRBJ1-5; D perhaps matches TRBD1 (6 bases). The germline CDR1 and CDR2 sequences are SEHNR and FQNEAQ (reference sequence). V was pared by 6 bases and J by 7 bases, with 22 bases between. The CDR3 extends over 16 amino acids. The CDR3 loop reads CASSPFGPTQGQPQHF. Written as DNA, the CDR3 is TGTGCCAGCAGTCCCTTCGGGCCGACTCAGGGGCAGCCCCAGCATTTT.

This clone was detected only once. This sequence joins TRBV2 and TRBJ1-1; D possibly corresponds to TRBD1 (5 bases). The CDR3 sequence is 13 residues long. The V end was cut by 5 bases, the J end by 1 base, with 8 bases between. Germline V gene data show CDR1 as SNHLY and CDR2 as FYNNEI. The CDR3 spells CASSQGWNTEAFF. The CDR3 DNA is TGTGCCAGCAGTCAGGGCTGGAACACTGAAGCTTTCTTT.

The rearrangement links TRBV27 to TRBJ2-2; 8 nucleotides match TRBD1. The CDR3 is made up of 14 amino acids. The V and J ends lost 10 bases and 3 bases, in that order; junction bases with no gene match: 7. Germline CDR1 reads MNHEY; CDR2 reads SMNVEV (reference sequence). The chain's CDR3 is CATWTGFDTGELFF. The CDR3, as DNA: TGTGCCACCTGGACAGGGTTTGACACCGGGGAGCTGTTTTTT.

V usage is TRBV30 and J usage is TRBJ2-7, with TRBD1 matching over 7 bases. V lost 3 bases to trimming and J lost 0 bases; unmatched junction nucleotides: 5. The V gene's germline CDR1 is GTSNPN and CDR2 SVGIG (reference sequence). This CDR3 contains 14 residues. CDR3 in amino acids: CAWRPDRYSYEQYF. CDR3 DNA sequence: TGTGCCTGGAGACCGGACAGGTACTCCTACGAGCAGTACTTC.

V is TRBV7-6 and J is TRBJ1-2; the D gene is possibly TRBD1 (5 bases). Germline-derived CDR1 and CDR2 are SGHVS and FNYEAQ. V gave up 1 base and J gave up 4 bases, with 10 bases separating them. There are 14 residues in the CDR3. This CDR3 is CASSLGQGTYGYTF. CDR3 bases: TGTGCCAGCAGCTTAGGGCAGGGTACCTATGGCTACACCTTC.

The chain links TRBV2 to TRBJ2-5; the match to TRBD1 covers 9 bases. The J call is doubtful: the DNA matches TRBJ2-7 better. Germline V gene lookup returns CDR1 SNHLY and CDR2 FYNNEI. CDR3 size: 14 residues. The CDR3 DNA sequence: TGTGCCAGCAGTCAGGGGACAGGGACCTACGAGCAGTACTTC. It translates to CASSQGTGTYEQYF.

The CDR3 nucleotides are TGTGCCAGCTCACCAGTCAGGGGGCAGTCACCCCTCCACTTT. Translated: CASSPVRGQSPLHF. The chain carries TRBV18 and TRBJ1-6; 8 bases line up with TRBD1. CDR1 KGHSH and CDR2 LQKENI come from the germline V gene. This CDR3 has 14 amino acids. The ends lost 2 bases at V and 10 bases at J; junction bases unmatched: 4.

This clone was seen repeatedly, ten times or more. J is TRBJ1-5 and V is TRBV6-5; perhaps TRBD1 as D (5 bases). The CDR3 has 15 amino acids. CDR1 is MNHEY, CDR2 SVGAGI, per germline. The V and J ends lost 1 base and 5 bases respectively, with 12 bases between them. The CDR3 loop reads CASSYLYGGDQPQHF. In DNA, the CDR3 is TGTGCCAGCAGTTACTTATACGGGGGAGATCAGCCCCAGCATTTT.

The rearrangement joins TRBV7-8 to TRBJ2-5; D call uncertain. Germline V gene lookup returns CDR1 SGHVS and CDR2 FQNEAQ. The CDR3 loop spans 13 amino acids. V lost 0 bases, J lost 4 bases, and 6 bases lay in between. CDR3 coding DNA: TGTGCCAGCAGCTTAGCTCTAGGAGAGACCCAGTACTTC. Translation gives CASSLALGETQYF. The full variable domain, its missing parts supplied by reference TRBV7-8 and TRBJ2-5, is GAGVSQSPRYKVAKRGQDVALRCDPISGHVSLFWYQQALGQGPEFLTYFQNEAQLDKSGLPSDRFFAERPEGSVSTLKIQRTQQEDSAVYLCASSLALGETQYFGPGTRLLVL.